This T cell receptor (beta chain) was obtained from a study of T cell responses to AZD1222 COVID-19 vaccine. Study-level results: Reportedly, close to half of spike-specific TCRs are directed against unmutated variant regions. Only 6 or 7 individuals given AZD1222 were seropositive at baseline. Repertoires were collected only later (after the peak T cell response had occurred).

Generated by immunoSEQ multiplex PCR, the TCRdb table keeps only in-frame clones and is missing some. The sample includes about 120,000 clones, approximately 83% of them seen just once. In this sample, this clone turned up a few times. The antigen is unknown. The input for sequencing was peripheral blood, taken on day 0 of MenACWY control vaccination. This receptor was obtained from an adult in good health.

DNA of the CDR3: TGTGCCAGCAGTGAACCCGGGACAGGGGATGGCTACACCTTC. Translating it yields CASSEPGTGDGYTF. The rearrangement uses TRBV2 and TRBJ1-2, with 10 bases lining up with TRBD1. The V and J ends lost 2 bases and 6 bases, in that order; junction bases with no gene match: 3. Germline lookup yields CDR1 SNHLY and CDR2 FYNNEI. CDR3 length: 14 amino acids.